The 26 T cell receptor beta chains below were found in one sample sequenced in a study of cytomegalovirus exposure and HLA in healthy donors. In the PCR, 60 Vbeta and 13 Jbeta primers were used. TCRdb keeps only in-frame clones here, not all; method: immunoSEQ multiplex PCR. The data show some 110,000 clones, with around 75% seen just once and over 1.5% held by the top ten. Sequenced material: PBMCs. Source of these receptors: a woman under 30 in good health and CMV-seronegative.

V gene TRBV13 combines with J gene TRBJ2-3; 7 bases map to TRBD2. The CDR3 is made up of 17 amino acids. Germline CDR1 is PRHDT and CDR2 is FYEKMQ (reference sequence). Germline trimming cut 5 bases from V and 0 bases from J; bases unmatched to any gene: 11. The DNA of the CDR3 is TGTGCCAGCAGCCCCAGACGGGGGAGGGAAAGCACAGATACGCAGTATTTT. Translating gives CASSPRRGRESTDTQYF.

J is TRBJ2-7 and V is TRBV27, with TRBD1 identical over 8 bases. Germline assignment: CDR1 MNHEY and CDR2 SMNVEV (reference sequence). This CDR3 spans 15 amino acids. Trimming at V came to 2 bases and at J to 3 bases, leaving 6 bases not matched to a gene. The CDR3 sequence is CASSLKADRDYEQYF. CDR3 sequence (DNA): TGTGCCAGCAGTTTAAAAGCGGACAGGGACTACGAGCAGTACTTC.

This clone has a handful of counts. This chain joins TRBV4-1 and TRBJ1-1; unclear D gene. This CDR3 has 13 amino acids. Per germline, CDR1 MGHRA and CDR2 YSYEKL. Trimming pared 6 bases from V and 0 bases from J, leaving 8 bases between. CDR3 sequence: CASRESVNTEAFF. CDR3 nucleotides: TGCGCCAGCAGAGAATCAGTGAACACTGAAGCTTTCTTT.

The chain carries TRBV29-1 and TRBJ2-3; TRBD2 matches 7 bases. The CDR3 length is 16 residues. Trimming at V came to 6 bases and at J to 4 bases, leaving 16 bases not matched to a gene. Germline V gene sequence: CDR1 SQVTM, CDR2 ANQGSEA. CDR3 sequence reads: CSVLPWGGVEADTQYF. The CDR3 DNA sequence: TGCAGCGTCCTCCCCTGGGGGGGGGTGGAAGCAGATACGCAGTATTTT.

The chain is built from TRBV5-6 and TRBJ2-5, with D perhaps matching TRBD2 (5 bases). There are 13 residues in the CDR3. Germline V gives CDR1 SGHDT, CDR2 YYEEEE. V lost 6 bases and J lost 10, with 19 bases in between. The CDR3 spells CASTLRVGRDQYF. The CDR3 coding sequence is TGTGCCAGCACCCTGAGAGTGGGGAGAGACCAGTACTTC.

V is TRBV2 and J is TRBJ1-5; 9 bases agree with TRBD1. Germline-derived CDR1 and CDR2 are SNHLY and FYNNEI. The junction had 16 bases not matched to a gene; V was cut back by 7 bases and J by 6 bases. There are 17 residues in the CDR3. DNA of the CDR3: TGTGCCAGCACCCGGGACAGGGCATCCTTGACACCTCAGCCCCAGCATTTT. This encodes CASTRDRASLTPQPQHF.

The chain joins TRBV2 to TRBJ2-7, with 11 bases fitting TRBD1. V shed 6 bases, J shed 4 bases, and the junction held 5 bases outside the gene matches. This CDR3 spans 14 amino acids. The germline CDR1 and CDR2 sequences are SNHLY and FYNNEI. The CDR3 is CASRPGQGGYEQYF. CDR3 nucleotides: TGTGCCAGCAGACCGGGACAGGGGGGATACGAGCAGTACTTC.

This rearrangement joins TRBV30 to TRBJ1-1; tentative D call: TRBD1 (5 bases). V was shortened by 5 bases and J by 2 bases, with 15 bases between the two germline ends. Germline CDR1 GTSNPN, CDR2 SVGIG (reference sequence). The CDR3 has 14 residues. The CDR3: CAWDLTGLNTEAFF. CDR3 DNA: TGTGCCTGGGACTTGACGGGACTAAACACTGAAGCTTTCTTT.

The rearrangement joins TRBV5-1 to TRBJ2-1; TRBD2 matches 7 bases. CDR1 and CDR2 (germline): SGHRS, YFSETQ. This CDR3 comprises 15 residues. Unmatched junction bases numbered 3, after V lost 3 bases and J lost 0 bases. Here the CDR3 DNA reads TGCGCCAGCAGCTGGCGGGGGAGCTCCTACAATGAGCAGTTCTTC. Translated: CASSWRGSSYNEQFF.

This clone was picked up a small number of times. The rearrangement links TRBV5-1 to TRBJ1-4; D may be TRBD1 (5 bases). Trimming cost V 0 bases and J 8 bases, with 14 bases left between them. Germline CDR1 reads SGHRS; CDR2 reads YFSETQ. The CDR3 spans 15 residues. The CDR3, as DNA: TGCGCCAGCAGCTTGGGAGCGGGGCAGGAGGAAAAACTGTTTTTT. Encoded protein: CASSLGAGQEEKLFF.

V gene TRBV7-2 combines with J gene TRBJ1-1; TRBD1 might be the D (6 bases). Trimming took 2 bases from V and 3 from J, leaving 10 bases between them. Germline values: CDR1 SGHTA, CDR2 FQGNSA. This CDR3 is 14 amino acids long. DNA of the CDR3: TGTGCCAGCAGCTTAAGGGGGTTTGACACTGAAGCTTTCTTT. Protein sequence: CASSLRGFDTEAFF.

This rearrangement joins TRBV18 to TRBJ1-4; D gene uncertain. V was trimmed by 0 bases and J by 4 bases, leaving 9 bases between them. The CDR3 has 15 residues. Germline V gene sequence: CDR1 KGHSH, CDR2 LQKENI. This CDR3 is CASSPPGRDNEKLFF. The CDR3 bases are TGTGCCAGCTCACCACCAGGACGGGATAATGAAAAACTGTTTTTT.

There are many counts of this clone. V gene TRBV9 combines with J gene TRBJ2-3; 12 bases align to TRBD2. The germline gives CDR1 SGDLS, CDR2 YYNGEE. CDR3 length equals 16 residues. J gave up 1 base and V 1 base, and 1 base lay outside the gene matches. CDR3 coding DNA: TGTGCCAGCAGCGTACGGACTAGCGGGGGCACAGATACGCAGTATTTT. Its protein product is CASSVRTSGGTDTQYF.

This clone was observed a handful of times. In nucleotides, the CDR3 is TGTGCCAGCTCATCGACAGGGGGTCTCACTGAAGCTTTCTTT. Translation gives CASSSTGGLTEAFF. The chain recombines TRBV18 with TRBJ1-1; TRBD1 agrees at 9 bases. With V trimmed by 5 bases and J by 4 bases, 5 bases remained unmatched. The CDR3 loop spans 14 amino acids. The germline V gene has CDR1 KGHSH and CDR2 LQKENI.

The J gene is TRBJ1-5, the V gene TRBV30; 9 nucleotides line up with TRBD1. CDR3 length equals 14 residues. Germline-derived CDR1 and CDR2 are GTSNPN and SVGIG (reference sequence). V lost 0 bases to trimming and J lost 5 bases; unmatched junction nucleotides: 2. The CDR3 coding sequence is TGTGCCTGGAGTGTGGGACAGGGCTATCAGCCCCAGCATTTT. Encoded protein: CAWSVGQGYQPQHF. The whole variable domain, remainder taken from reference TRBV30 and TRBJ1-5, is SQTIHQWPATLVQPVGSPLSLECTVEGTSNPNLYWYRQAAGRGLQLLFYSVGIGQISSEVPQNLSASRPQDRQFILSSKKLLLSDSGFYLCAWSVGQGYQPQHFGDGTRLSIL.

The rearrangement joins TRBV10-3 to TRBJ1-2; the D is unclear. Germline CDR1 and CDR2: ENHRY and SYGVKD. Between the trimmed V and J ends, which lost 9 bases and 4 bases, there was a span of 18 bases. This CDR3 has 14 amino acids. This CDR3 reads CAIFQNYEGYGYTF. The CDR3 region has the DNA TGTGCCATATTCCAGAACTATGAGGGCTATGGCTACACCTTC.

This chain links TRBV6-5 with TRBJ1-3; D not resolved. The V and J ends lost 5 bases and 4 bases respectively, with 3 bases between them. The CDR3 sequence is 11 residues long. Germline V gene lookup returns CDR1 MNHEY and CDR2 SVGAGI. The CDR3 region has the DNA TGTGCCAGCAGTATAGGAAACACCATATATTTT. Protein: CASSIGNTIYF.

The rearrangement joins TRBV20-1 to TRBJ1-2; D is unresolved. Looked up from germline, CDR1 is DFQATT and CDR2 is SNEGSKA (reference sequence). V dropped 6 bases and J dropped 3 bases, with 8 bases sitting between them. This CDR3 region has 11 residues. This CDR3 reads CSANLDYGYTF. CDR3 coding DNA: TGCAGTGCCAACTTGGACTATGGCTACACCTTC.

The chain combines TRBV19 with TRBJ2-7; 7 nucleotides line up with TRBD1. Trimming cost V 5 bases and J 2 bases; bases outside gene matches: 3. The CDR3 covers 13 residues. Germline V gene sequence: CDR1 LNHDA, CDR2 SQIVND (reference sequence). CDR3 nucleotides: TGTGCCAGTAGTGTGACAGGGACCTACGAGCAGTACTTC. It encodes CASSVTGTYEQYF.

The rearrangement joins TRBV5-1 to TRBJ2-1; 8 bases agree with TRBD1. This CDR3 region has 15 residues. The V gene's germline CDR1 is SGHRS and CDR2 YFSETQ. Trimming cost V 6 bases and J 7 bases; bases outside gene matches: 12. The CDR3 bases are TGCGCCAGCACCCTGATGCAGGGGGCGGGGAATGAGCAGTTCTTC. Protein product: CASTLMQGAGNEQFF.

The V and J genes are TRBV2 and TRBJ2-7; weak D call: TRBD2 (5 bases). V was clipped by 5 bases and J by 0 bases, with 8 bases between them. Germline V gene data show CDR1 as SNHLY and CDR2 as FYNNEI. CDR3 length: 13 residues. CDR3: CASSRGISYEQYF. CDR3 DNA sequence: TGTGCCAGCAGTCGGGGTATCTCCTACGAGCAGTACTTC.

J is TRBJ2-2 and V is TRBV19; 7 nucleotides line up with TRBD1. Germline assignment: CDR1 LNHDA and CDR2 SQIVND (reference sequence). This CDR3 comprises 16 residues. The ends lost 0 bases at V and 1 base at J; junction bases unmatched: 2. CDR3 loop: CASSIEGGGNTGELFF. The DNA for the CDR3 is TGTGCCAGTAGTATAGAAGGGGGCGGGAACACCGGGGAGCTGTTTTTT.

The chain is built from TRBV30 and TRBJ2-1, with 8 nucleotides matching TRBD1. The V segment lost 1 base and the J segment 4 bases; nucleotides outside the gene matches: 15. The CDR3 is made up of 18 amino acids. The germline gives CDR1 GTSNPN, CDR2 SVGIG (reference sequence). The CDR3 bases are TGTGCCTGGAGTGGTCTTGTGGCACCGGGACAGGAGTACAATGAGCAGTTCTTC. Protein product: CAWSGLVAPGQEYNEQFF.

The chain joins TRBV6-5 to TRBJ2-5; weak D call: TRBD1 (8 bases). V was trimmed by 6 bases and J by 5 bases, leaving 16 bases between them. The CDR3 sequence is 14 residues long. CDR1 is MNHEY, CDR2 SVGAGI, per germline. As DNA, the CDR3 is TGTGCCAGCAGCAAACAGGGGGGGAGGGAGACCCAGTACTTC. It specifies CASSKQGGRETQYF.

The rearrangement links TRBV6-1 to TRBJ1-4, with 7 bases aligning to TRBD1. The length of the CDR3 is 18 residues. V shed 0 bases and J 0 bases; nucleotides not matched to a gene: 7. Per the germline V gene, CDR1 is MNHNS and CDR2 is SASEGT. This CDR3 is CASSEARDSLATNEKLFF. In DNA form, the CDR3 reads TGTGCCAGCAGTGAAGCGCGGGACAGCCTTGCAACTAATGAAAAACTGTTTTTT.

The chain carries TRBV6-5 and TRBJ1-1, with no clear D. With 2 bases removed from V and 3 bases from J, the gap between germline ends came to 10 bases. CDR3 length: 14 residues. Germline lookup yields CDR1 MNHEY and CDR2 SVGAGI. The chain's CDR3 is CASSYVARDTEAFF. The CDR3 DNA follows: TGTGCCAGCAGTTACGTCGCGAGGGACACTGAAGCTTTCTTT.